These 5 T cell receptor beta chains share one sample of origin, sequenced in a study of vaccination effects on CD4 cells after COVID-19. For these receptors, no antigen is known. ViraFEST used viral peptide pools to expand antigen-specific CD4+ T cells before sequencing. Between days 10 and 11 of culture, CD4+ T cells were separated out. Profiling relied on immunoSEQ multiplex PCR, and the TCRdb table lists in-frame clones only, not all of them. The data show about 19,000 clones, about 70% seen once. The sequencing used CD4+ T cells from PBMCs cultured with HCoV-229E spike peptides, collected before COVID-19 vaccination. These receptors came from a human donor who received a COVID-19 vaccine.

The J gene is TRBJ1-2, the V gene TRBV6-5; D uncertain. Germline V gene data show CDR1 as MNHEY and CDR2 as SVGAGI. The V and J ends lost 2 bases and 8 bases respectively, with 15 bases between them. This CDR3 spans 14 amino acids. The CDR3 DNA follows: TGTGCCAGCAGTTACGGTGGGGATTCCAACGGCTACACCTTC. Its protein product is CASSYGGDSNGYTF.

This rearrangement joins TRBV5-1 to TRBJ2-1, with D possibly TRBD1 on 6 matching bases. The CDR3 runs 13 residues. V was trimmed by 2 bases and J by 5 bases, leaving 8 bases between them. CDR1 is SGHRS, CDR2 YFSETQ, per germline. The CDR3 spells CASSFQGNNEQFF. CDR3 coding DNA: TGCGCCAGCAGCTTCCAGGGGAACAATGAGCAGTTCTTC.

This sequence joins TRBV19 and TRBJ2-7; 8 positions match TRBD2. The CDR3 has 13 residues. Germline CDR1 LNHDA, CDR2 SQIVND (reference sequence). Losses at the gene ends were 8 bases for V and 2 bases for J; bases not matched to a gene: 5. The CDR3, as DNA: TGTGCCAGTCGGGGGACTAGTCCCTACGAGCAGTACTTC. As protein: CASRGTSPYEQYF. Based on the CDR3 plus reference TRBV19 and TRBJ2-7, the full variable domain is DGGITQSPKYLFRKEGQNVTLSCEQNLNHDAMYWYRQDPGQGLRLIYYSQIVNDFQKGDIAEGYSVSREKKESFPLTVTSAQKNPTAFYLCASRGTSPYEQYFGPGTRLTVT.

This chain links TRBV3-1 (or the pseudogene TRBV3-2) with TRBJ2-7; tentatively, D is TRBD1 (6 bases). The CDR3 extends over 15 amino acids. The V gene's germline CDR1 is LGHDT and CDR2 YNNKEL (reference sequence). Trimming shortened V by 1 base and J by 3 bases, and 13 bases separated the two germline ends. CDR3 protein: CASSQGRSGHYEQYF. The CDR3 DNA is TGTGCCAGCAGCCAAGGACGGTCGGGACACTACGAGCAGTACTTC.

This clone has a handful of counts. The CDR3 bases are TGTGCCACTAGTGGGGGACAGGGGGCAACTGAAGCTTTCTTT. The encoded protein is CATSGGQGATEAFF. This chain links TRBV10-3 with TRBJ1-1, with 12 bases lining up with TRBD1. This CDR3 has 14 amino acids. Per germline, CDR1 ENHRY and CDR2 SYGVKD. V trimming: 10 bases; J trimming: 5 bases; junction bases outside the gene matches: 8.